The T cell receptor beta chain described here comes from a study of blood T cell repertoires in COVID-19. With V trimmed by 5 bases and J by 4 bases, 10 bases remained unmatched. In germline, CDR1 is MNHEY, CDR2 SMNVEV (reference sequence). The CDR3 is made up of 15 amino acids. The repertoire was sequenced with immunoSEQ multiplex PCR; TCRdb's copy has only in-frame clones and lacks some. This sample has about 38,000 clones, with about 82% found just once. Material for sequencing was peripheral blood. This TCR was recovered from a man over 45 with active COVID-19. The chain employs TRBV27 and TRBJ1-2, with 7 positions matching TRBD1. The CDR3 reads CASSVTGEVIYGYTF. The CDR3, as DNA: TGTGCCAGCAGTGTTACAGGGGAGGTGATCTATGGCTACACCTTC.